These 27 T cell receptor beta chains were all obtained from the same sample, sequenced in a study of blood T cells in healthy people across ages. The authors ran a second PCR of about 7 to 12 cycles using a sample-barcoded 5' primer and a J-beta primer mix. TCRdb redid the calling of the 5' RACE reads with MiXCR, one entry per CDR3 protein. Among fewer than 800,000 distinct CDR3 sequences listed, just under 25% were seen once. The sample also formed part of further work on T cells of mothers and their children.

The sample consisted of blood. These receptors were collected from a boy aged 5-17 years in good health.

The gene calls are TRBV18 and TRBJ2-5; 14 nucleotides match TRBD2. Unmatched junction bases numbered 3, after V lost 3 bases and J lost 3 bases. The CDR3 runs to 16 residues. Germline CDR1 KGHSH, CDR2 LQKENI. In DNA, the CDR3 is TGTGCCAGCTCACCTTCGACTAGCGGGAGGGAAGAGACCCAGTACTTC. It specifies CASSPSTSGREETQYF. The full variable domain, in which reference TRBV18 and TRBJ2-5 provide the parts outside the CDR3, is NAGVMQNPRHLVRRRGQEARLRCSPMKGHSHVYWYRQLPEEGLKFMVYLQKENIIDESGMPKERFSAEFPKEGPSILRIQQVVRGDSAAYFCASSPSTSGREETQYFGPGTRLLVL.

Notes on this clonotype: The junction differs from germline at one of its ends, possibly a read error. V is TRBV19 and J is TRBJ2-5; 7 nucleotides line up with TRBD1. The V gene's germline CDR1 is LNHDA and CDR2 SQIVND (reference sequence). CDR3 size: 14 residues. The CDR3 sequence: CASSTQGVRETQNF. As DNA, the CDR3 is TGTGCCAGTAGTACGCAGGGGGTCCGAGAGACCCAGAACTTC.

The chain is built from TRBV6-6 and TRBJ2-7, with D unresolved. This CDR3 has 14 amino acids. In germline, CDR1 is MNHNY, CDR2 SVGAGI (reference sequence). Trimming took 2 bases from V and 0 from J, leaving 8 bases between them. CDR3 residues: CASSYGRPSYEQYF. DNA for the CDR3: TGTGCCAGCAGTTACGGACGACCCTCCTACGAGCAGTACTTC.

This clonotype was counted a single time. The CDR3 does not close with the conserved phenylalanine or tryptophan, likely indicating a read error. The chain combines TRBV7-9 with TRBJ1-1; D remains unclear. The germline V and J ends were trimmed by 1 base and 0 bases, with 9 bases remaining between them. Germline V lookup: CDR1 SEHNR, CDR2 FQNEAQ (reference sequence). The CDR3 spans 15 residues. The DNA of the CDR3 is TGTGCCAGCAGCTTAGAAGAGGGAATGAACACTGAAGCTTTCCTT. Amino acids: CASSLEEGMNTEAFL.

CDR3: CATSRGLADTQYF. The CDR3 DNA reads TGTGCCACCAGCAGAGGACTAGCGGATACGCAGTATTTT. V usage is TRBV15 and J usage is TRBJ2-3, with TRBD2 identical over 8 bases. J was trimmed by 6 bases and V by 1 base; bases with no gene match: 0. This CDR3 is 13 amino acids long. Germline CDR1 reads LNHNV; CDR2 reads YYDKDF (reference sequence). The complete variable domain, with remaining parts taken from reference TRBV15 and TRBJ2-3, reads DAMVIQNPRYQVTQFGKPVTLSCSQTLNHNVMYWYQQKSSQAPKLLFHYYDKDFNNEADTPDNFQSRRPNTSFCFLDIRSPGLGDTAMYLCATSRGLADTQYFGPGTRLTVL.

The DNA of the CDR3 is TGCAGCGTAGCACAGCCCTACTATGGCTACACCTTC. Translated: CSVAQPYYGYTF. The chain uses TRBV29-1 and TRBJ1-2; D not resolved. Trimming left V 6 bases short and J 3 bases short, with 11 bases between. Per the germline V gene, CDR1 is SQVTM and CDR2 is ANQGSEA. This CDR3 has 12 amino acids.

Only a few counts were recorded for this clonotype. The rearrangement links TRBV11-2 to TRBJ2-5; D is possibly TRBD1 (5 bases). This CDR3 comprises 16 residues. Trimming stripped 0 bases from V and 1 base from J, with 12 bases between. Germline assignment: CDR1 SGHAT and CDR2 FQNNGV. The CDR3 reads CASSLEGRQLQETQYF. CDR3 in DNA: TGTGCCAGCAGCTTAGAGGGCCGACAGCTCCAAGAGACCCAGTACTTC. The full variable domain, completed using reference TRBV11-2 and TRBJ2-5, is EAGVAQSPRYKIIEKRQSVAFWCNPISGHATLYWYQQILGQGPKLLIQFQNNGVVDDSQLPKDRFSAERLKGVDSTLKIQPAKLEDSAVYLCASSLEGRQLQETQYFGPGTRLLVL.

CDR3 sequence reads: CASSYHQRGNTEAFF. The CDR3 DNA reads TGTGCCAGCAGTTACCATCAGCGAGGGAACACTGAAGCTTTCTTT. The chain uses TRBV6-5 and TRBJ1-1; D remains ambiguous. This CDR3 contains 15 residues. Germline lookup yields CDR1 MNHEY and CDR2 SVGAGI. V was trimmed by 2 bases and J by 1 base, leaving 11 bases between them.

This clonotype has just a few counts. This rearrangement joins TRBV28 to TRBJ2-2, with 8 bases identical to TRBD1. The CDR3 extends over 16 amino acids. CDR1 is MDHEN and CDR2 is SYDVKM in the germline V gene. J lost 2 bases, V lost 3 bases, and 5 bases had no gene match. Here the CDR3 reads CASSLPGGGNTGELFF. Here the CDR3 DNA reads TGTGCCAGCAGTTTGCCAGGGGGCGGTAACACCGGGGAGCTGTTTTTT.

The rearrangement links TRBV5-1 to TRBJ2-2, with D tentatively TRBD2 (6 bases). Germline loops: CDR1 SGHRS, CDR2 YFSETQ. V was shortened by 2 bases and J by 4 bases, with 9 bases between the two germline ends. CDR3 length: 14 residues. The CDR3 is CASSLALATGELFF. CDR3 coding DNA: TGCGCCAGCAGCTTAGCACTAGCCACCGGGGAGCTGTTTTTT.

A few counts support this clonotype. The V call is TRBV27, the J call TRBJ2-5; no clear D. V was pared by 2 bases and J by 5 bases, with 12 bases between. This CDR3 contains 14 residues. Germline CDR1 reads MNHEY; CDR2 reads SMNVEV (reference sequence). CDR3 sequence reads: CASSLGVTSETQYF. Here the CDR3 DNA reads TGTGCCAGCAGTTTAGGCGTTACCTCCGAGACCCAGTACTTC.

The chain links TRBV2 to TRBJ2-6; unclear D gene. Per germline, CDR1 SNHLY and CDR2 FYNNEI. Trimming took off 8 bases at V and 1 base at J, with 9 bases between the two ends. This CDR3 is 14 amino acids long. The CDR3 spells CASSIRSGANVLTF. For the CDR3, the DNA is TGTGCCAGCTCCATTCGGTCTGGGGCCAACGTCCTGACTTTC.

The V call is TRBV18, the J call TRBJ1-1, with TRBD1 identical over 7 bases. The CDR3 loop spans 16 amino acids. The V and J ends lost 4 bases and 1 base, in that order; junction bases with no gene match: 9. CDR1 KGHSH and CDR2 LQKENI come from the germline V gene. The CDR3 DNA reads TGTGCCAGCTCACTAGGGGGCCGGAGCTCGAACACTGAAGCTTTCTTT. It yields the protein CASSLGGRSSNTEAFF.

The CDR3 DNA reads TGTGCCAGCAGAGGAGGGGGTTCGTTTGGGACCCAGTACTTC. Translating gives CASRGGGSFGTQYF. This chain joins TRBV7-2 and TRBJ2-5; D may be TRBD1 or TRBD2 (6 bases each). With 6 bases removed from V and 7 bases from J, the gap between germline ends came to 18 bases. The germline V gene has CDR1 SGHTA and CDR2 FQGNSA. This CDR3 comprises 14 residues.

The chain employs TRBV5-1 and TRBJ2-1; possible D gene TRBD1, 5 bases. The CDR3 is made up of 13 amino acids. V lost 0 bases, J lost 8 bases, and 9 bases lay in between. Germline V gives CDR1 SGHRS, CDR2 YFSETQ. CDR3 amino acids: CASSLVGAHEQFF. The CDR3 region has the DNA TGCGCCAGCAGCTTGGTAGGGGCGCATGAGCAGTTCTTC.

This clonotype was seen more than once but under ten times. The J gene is TRBJ1-4, the V gene TRBV29-1, with TRBD1 identical over 10 bases. Germline V lookup: CDR1 SQVTM, CDR2 ANQGSEA. The CDR3 consists of 16 residues. The junction had 10 bases not matched to a gene; V was cut back by 4 bases and J by 5 bases. DNA of the CDR3: TGCAGCGTTGGGGACAGGGGTTCTTATGTGAATGAAAAACTGTTTTTT. It yields the protein CSVGDRGSYVNEKLFF.

This clonotype has a handful of counts. The chain carries TRBV5-8 and TRBJ2-7, with a tentative D call TRBD1 (5 bases). CDR3 length: 15 residues. Germline loops: CDR1 SGHTS, CDR2 YDEGEE. Between the trimmed V and J ends, which lost 4 bases and 3 bases, there was a span of 17 bases. The CDR3 nucleotides read TGTGCCAGCAGCCTGGACACCGCTATTGTCTACGAGCAGTACTTC. Its translation is CASSLDTAIVYEQYF.

This clonotype was detected only a few times. The chain has TRBV7-9 and TRBJ2-1, with 9 bases fitting TRBD1. The CDR3 has 17 residues. Per germline, CDR1 SEHNR and CDR2 FQNEAQ (reference sequence). V was pared by 6 bases and J by 9 bases, with 18 bases of the junction left unmatched. The CDR3 DNA follows: TGTGCCAGCAGATCCGGGCTTTCGGGACAGGGATCCGGTGAGCAGTTCTTC. Translating it yields CASRSGLSGQGSGEQFF.

The chain has TRBV28 and TRBJ2-5; D is unclear. The J call may not be correct, given that the DNA end is closer to TRBJ2-7. CDR1 is MDHEN and CDR2 is SYDVKM in the germline V gene. CDR3 size: 16 residues. CDR3 amino acids: CASSLGGRAPSYEQYF. Here the CDR3 DNA reads TGTGCCAGCAGTTTAGGTGGAAGGGCCCCAAGCTACGAGCAGTACTTC.

The sample holds many counts of this clonotype. The V and J genes are TRBV27 and TRBJ2-5; D call uncertain. TRBJ2-7 matches the DNA end more closely, so the J call is doubtful. This CDR3 has 12 residues. Germline V gene sequence: CDR1 MNHEY, CDR2 SMNVEV (reference sequence). CDR3 nucleotides: TGTGCCAGCAGTCCTCTTTCCTACGAGCAGTACTTC. Encoded protein: CASSPLSYEQYF.

The chain couples TRBV10-3 to TRBJ1-6, with no clear D. The CDR3 runs 14 residues. Trimming took 6 bases from V and 8 from J, leaving 14 bases between them. Per the germline V gene, CDR1 is ENHRY and CDR2 is SYGVKD. The CDR3 DNA sequence: TGTGCCATCAGCGCTGACATAGAGCATTCACCCCTCCACTTT. It yields the protein CAISADIEHSPLHF.

V gene TRBV6-6 combines with J gene TRBJ2-5; no clear D gene. TRBJ2-7 matches the DNA end more closely, so the J call is doubtful. This CDR3 comprises 14 residues. CDR1 MNHNY and CDR2 SVGAGI come from the germline V gene (reference sequence). CDR3 nucleotide sequence: TGTGCCAGCAGTTACGCGGAGAGCTCCTACGAGCAGTACTTC. Its translation: CASSYAESSYEQYF.

In this sample, this clonotype turned up a few times. The CDR3 DNA sequence: TGTGCCAGCTCCAAGGTTCGGGCGCGTCAAAATGAGCAGTTCTTC. Translation gives CASSKVRARQNEQFF. The V gene is TRBV28, the J gene TRBJ2-5; no clear D. The J call may be in error: the DNA end matches TRBJ2-1 better. CDR3 length equals 15 residues. From germline, CDR1 is MDHEN and CDR2 SYDVKM.

The chain links TRBV5-6 to TRBJ1-1; 7 bases match TRBD1. J gave up 7 bases and V 2 bases, and 5 bases lay outside the gene matches. This CDR3 is built from 13 residues. Germline V gene lookup returns CDR1 SGHDT and CDR2 YYEEEE. The CDR3, as DNA: TGTGCCAGCAGCTTTCAGGGGGAGGTTGAAGCTTTCTTT. Protein: CASSFQGEVEAFF. The full variable domain, rest sourced from reference TRBV5-6 and TRBJ1-1, is DAGVTQSPTHLIKTRGQQVTLRCSPKSGHDTVSWYQQALGQGPQFIFQYYEEEERQRGNFPDRFSGHQFPNYSSELNVNALLLGDSALYLCASSFQGEVEAFFGQGTRLTVV.

About this clonotype itself: No conserved phenylalanine or tryptophan ends this CDR3, so it is likely a read error. The chain has TRBV9 and TRBJ2-3, with 7 positions matching TRBD2. V shed 0 bases, J shed 5 bases, and the junction held 15 bases outside the gene matches. This CDR3 is built from 18 residues. CDR1 and CDR2 from the germline V gene are SGDLS and YYNGEE. For the CDR3, the DNA is TGTGCCAGCAGCGTAGACCCCCAACGGGGGAGGGCCGGAGATACGCAGTATTAT. Translating it yields CASSVDPQRGRAGDTQYY.

V and J are TRBV12-3 or TRBV12-4 and TRBJ2-5, with D unclear. The CDR3 runs 13 residues. Trimming took off 1 base at V and 4 bases at J, with 7 bases between the two ends. The CDR3 sequence: CASSLDFRETQYF. The CDR3 region has the DNA TGTGCCAGCAGTTTAGATTTCAGAGAGACCCAGTACTTC.

This chain uses TRBV29-1 with TRBJ2-5; 8 bases match TRBD1. With the DNA end fitting TRBJ2-7 better, the J assignment may be wrong. Germline V gene lookup returns CDR1 SQVTM and CDR2 ANQGSEA. The CDR3 sequence is 14 residues long. The CDR3 nucleotides read TGCAGCGTGACCGGGACAGGCGACTCCTACGAGCAGTACTTC. It is translated as CSVTGTGDSYEQYF.